The clone carrying this T cell receptor (beta chain) was observed a single time. CDR3 length equals 14 residues. Germline CDR1 and CDR2: SEHNR and FQNEAQ (reference sequence). V trimming: 4 bases; J trimming: 3 bases; junction bases outside the gene matches: 1. This record comes from a study of blood T cell repertoires in COVID-19. The cohort comprised adults aged 18 to 89 years residing in about two dozen US areas. Sequencing used immunoSEQ multiplex PCR; TCRdb keeps in-frame clones, though not all of them. Found here are about 170,000 clones, about four fifths of them singletons; the top ten hold about 12%.

This clonotype was sampled from a man aged 45-65 years who had recovered from COVID-19. The material sequenced was PBMCs or T cells enriched from blood (not recorded which). The chain recombines TRBV7-9 with TRBJ2-3; 10 nucleotides agree with TRBD2. For the CDR3, the DNA is TGTGCCAGCAGCTCAGCGGGGGGGACAGATACGCAGTATTTT. Its translation is CASSSAGGTDTQYF.